What follows are 25 T cell receptor beta chains derived from one specimen sequenced in a study of T cells in narcolepsy. Data came from immunoSEQ multiplex PCR; TCRdb stores just in-frame clones and leaves some out. The data hold 25,000 to 30,000 clones, with 60% to 85% observed a single time. The sample comprised memory (CD45RA-) CD4+ T cells from blood. Receptor source: a human donor in good health.

The gene calls are TRBV7-2 and TRBJ1-1; 9 nucleotides agree with TRBD1. CDR1 and CDR2 from the germline V gene are SGHTA and FQGNSA. After removal of 3 bases from V and 7 bases from J, the junction contained 6 bases not matched to a gene. The CDR3 is made up of 14 amino acids. The DNA of the CDR3 is TGTGCCAGCAGCTTCGACAGGGGGAGGAATGAAGCTTTCTTT. Encoded protein: CASSFDRGRNEAFF. Using reference TRBV7-2 and TRBJ1-1 for the parts outside the CDR3, the full variable domain is GAGVSQSPSNKVTEKGKDVELRCDPISGHTALYWYRQSLGQGLEFLIYFQGNSAPDKSGLPSDRFSAERTGGSVSTLTIQRTQQEDSAVYLCASSFDRGRNEAFFGQGTRLTVV.

J is TRBJ1-2 and V is TRBV7-9, with D perhaps TRBD1 (5 bases). CDR3 size: 14 residues. Germline V CDR1 and CDR2: SEHNR, FQNEAQ (reference sequence). Between the trimmed V and J ends, which lost 5 bases and 4 bases, there was a span of 14 bases. In DNA, the CDR3 is TGTGCCAGCAGCCTGACCGGGACCTCCTATGGCTACACCTTC. Translated, it gives CASSLTGTSYGYTF.

The chain employs TRBV2 and TRBJ1-1; possibly TRBD1 for D (5 bases). The germline CDR1 and CDR2 sequences are SNHLY and FYNNEI. V shed 4 bases and J shed 5 bases, with 23 bases lying between them. CDR3 length: 17 amino acids. The CDR3 nucleotides are TGTGCCAGCAGTGGACGGGAGATAGGGGTCAGAGGGACTGAAGCTTTCTTT. This gives the protein CASSGREIGVRGTEAFF.

CDR3 protein: CASVVGGNSYEQYF. The CDR3 nucleotides are TGTGCCAGCGTTGTGGGAGGGAACTCCTACGAGCAGTACTTC. The V and J genes are TRBV6-5 and TRBJ2-7; 7 bases fit TRBD2. The V gene end was trimmed by 8 bases and the J gene end by 0 bases; junction bases not matched to a gene: 7. Germline CDR1 MNHEY, CDR2 SVGAGI. CDR3 length: 14 residues.

There are a few counts of this clone. V usage is TRBV28 and J usage is TRBJ2-7; 8 bases line up with TRBD2. The length of the CDR3 is 16 residues. Germline V CDR1 and CDR2: MDHEN, SYDVKM. The V and J ends lost 7 bases and 0 bases, in that order; junction bases with no gene match: 11. CDR3 nucleotide sequence: TGTGCCAGCACCTCCGGGGGGGCGGGGGACTCCTACGAGCAGTACTTC. Protein product: CASTSGGAGDSYEQYF.

This chain connects TRBV7-9 to TRBJ1-2; no clear D. The CDR3 contains 10 residues. Germline V lookup: CDR1 SEHNR, CDR2 FQNEAQ (reference sequence). V lost 3 bases to trimming and J lost 8 bases, with 4 bases between them. The chain's CDR3 is CASSFLGYTF. The CDR3 region has the DNA TGTGCCAGCAGCTTCTTAGGCTACACCTTC.

The CDR3 here is CASSSTGSQPQHF. CDR3 nucleotide sequence: TGTGCCAGCAGTAGTACGGGGAGTCAGCCCCAGCATTTT. The V call is TRBV6-6, the J call TRBJ1-5; D call uncertain. The CDR3 runs 13 residues. Per germline, CDR1 MNHNY and CDR2 SVGAGI (reference sequence). Trimming stripped 5 bases from V and 6 bases from J, with 11 bases between.

The genes are TRBV4-3 and TRBJ1-6; 7 positions agree with TRBD1. This CDR3 has 14 amino acids. With V trimmed by 4 bases and J by 7 bases, 4 bases remained unmatched. Germline V gives CDR1 LGHNA, CDR2 YSLEER. The CDR3 DNA reads TGCGCCAGCAGCCCGGGACAGCCCAATTCACCCCTCCACTTT. Amino acid sequence: CASSPGQPNSPLHF.

V and J are TRBV30 and TRBJ2-5; 11 bases are a match to TRBD1. V trimming: 3 bases; J trimming: 5 bases; junction bases outside the gene matches: 11. In germline, CDR1 is GTSNPN, CDR2 SVGIG (reference sequence). This CDR3 comprises 16 residues. The CDR3 loop reads CAWRAVGTGGEETQYF. Written as DNA, the CDR3 is TGTGCCTGGAGGGCCGTGGGGACAGGGGGGGAGGAGACCCAGTACTTC.

The CDR3: CASSPSGGNEQFF. CDR3 bases: TGTGCCAGCAGCCCTAGCGGCGGGAATGAGCAGTTCTTC. This sequence joins TRBV7-9 and TRBJ2-1, with 7 bases fitting TRBD2. Germline lookup yields CDR1 SEHNR and CDR2 FQNEAQ (reference sequence). V lost 5 bases to trimming and J lost 7 bases; unmatched junction nucleotides: 5. The CDR3 is 13 residues long.

The rearrangement links TRBV2 to TRBJ1-6; TRBD1 agrees at 10 bases. Germline CDR1 SNHLY, CDR2 FYNNEI. V lost 7 bases and J lost 9; bases outside the gene matches: 9. The CDR3 extends over 15 amino acids. CDR3 nucleotide sequence: TGTGCCAGCACCGGGACGGGGGACAGGGGTTCACCCCTCCACTTT. Translated: CASTGTGDRGSPLHF.

For this clone: A read error may account for a junction end that differs from germline. V usage is TRBV19 and J usage is TRBJ2-1; D perhaps matches TRBD1 (6 bases). The germline V gene has CDR1 LNHDA and CDR2 SQIVND (reference sequence). CDR3 length equals 15 residues. CDR3 nucleotide sequence: TGTGCCAGTAGTGACCGGACAGCCTCCCACAATGAGCAGTTCTTC. Translated: CASSDRTASHNEQFF.

The chain carries TRBV29-1 and TRBJ2-5, with D maybe TRBD1 (7 bases). Near its end, the DNA agrees better with TRBJ2-7, so the J call may be wrong. CDR1 SQVTM and CDR2 ANQGSEA come from the germline V gene. The CDR3 totals 14 residues. The CDR3 here is CSVRGGGDPYEQYF. CDR3 DNA: TGCAGCGTGAGAGGAGGGGGCGACCCCTACGAGCAGTACTTC.

J is TRBJ2-5 and V is TRBV18, with 9 bases lining up with TRBD1. Germline values: CDR1 KGHSH, CDR2 LQKENI. The CDR3 runs 14 residues. The trim removed 3 bases at V and 9 bases at J, leaving 8 bases unmatched. This CDR3 reads CASSPGTGLEPQYF. CDR3 bases: TGTGCCAGCTCACCCGGGACAGGGCTTGAGCCCCAGTACTTC.

This sequence joins TRBV18 and TRBJ1-5, with a tentative D call TRBD1 (5 bases). The length of the CDR3 is 15 residues. The germline gives CDR1 KGHSH, CDR2 LQKENI. V gave up 0 bases and J gave up 6 bases, with 12 bases separating them. CDR3 amino acids: CASSPPGRGGQPQHF. CDR3 nucleotides: TGTGCCAGCTCACCACCGGGTAGGGGCGGTCAGCCCCAGCATTTT.

V is TRBV5-4 and J is TRBJ2-3; D not resolved. The CDR3 totals 15 residues. CDR1 SGHNT and CDR2 YYREEE come from the germline V gene (reference sequence). The V end was cut by 4 bases, the J end by 0 bases, with 12 bases between. The CDR3 region has the DNA TGTGCCAGCAGCCTGCCCGACGGTAGCACAGATACGCAGTATTTT. Translation: CASSLPDGSTDTQYF.

The chain has TRBV5-5 and TRBJ2-7, with no clear D. The V gene's germline CDR1 is SGHKS and CDR2 YYEKEE (reference sequence). Trimming stripped 0 bases from V and 3 bases from J, with 13 bases between. This CDR3 spans 15 amino acids. The DNA for the CDR3 is TGTGCCAGCAGCTTGGCGGTCCCGCTTCTCTACGAGCAGTACTTC. Protein product: CASSLAVPLLYEQYF.

This clone was detected only once. The J gene is TRBJ2-5, the V gene TRBV6-5; 14 nucleotides line up with TRBD2. The germline gives CDR1 MNHEY, CDR2 SVGAGI. CDR3 length equals 16 residues. The ends lost 0 bases at V and 10 bases at J; junction bases unmatched: 7. The CDR3 sequence is CASSYSTSGGVADQYF. The CDR3, as DNA: TGTGCCAGCAGTTACTCGACTAGCGGGGGGGTTGCGGACCAGTACTTC.

This clone was seen only a few times. The chain combines TRBV6-1 with TRBJ2-7, with a tentative D call TRBD2 (5 bases). V lost 1 base and J lost 1, with 11 bases in between. The CDR3 length is 15 residues. Per the germline V gene, CDR1 is MNHNS and CDR2 is SASEGT. The CDR3 loop is CASSEGLARSYEQYF. The CDR3 DNA follows: TGTGCCAGCAGTGAAGGGTTAGCGAGATCCTACGAGCAGTACTTC.

V is TRBV21-1 and J is TRBJ2-3; the table's D gene call, TRBD2, was not cross checked with the DNA. TRBV21-1 is recorded as a pseudogene. CDR3 size: 19 residues. CDR3 sequence reads: CASTLYTSGRAYRSDTQYF. In DNA form, the CDR3 reads TGTGCCAGCACACTTTACACTAGCGGGAGGGCCTACAGGTCAGATACGCAGTATTTT.

This chain links TRBV6-5 with TRBJ2-5; 9 bases fit TRBD1. Germline CDR1 MNHEY, CDR2 SVGAGI. The length of the CDR3 is 15 residues. V shed 6 bases, J shed 5 bases, and the junction held 10 bases outside the gene matches. CDR3 amino acids: CASSPGQGGDETQYF. DNA of the CDR3: TGTGCCAGCAGCCCGGGACAGGGAGGTGACGAGACCCAGTACTTC.

This chain connects TRBV6-1 to TRBJ2-3; 11 bases match TRBD2. The V and J ends lost 6 bases and 1 base, in that order; junction bases with no gene match: 3. The CDR3 runs 15 residues. CDR1 is MNHNS, CDR2 SASEGT, per germline. CDR3: CASSATSGGTDTQYF. The CDR3 DNA is TGTGCCAGCAGCGCGACTAGCGGGGGCACAGATACGCAGTATTTT.

This chain uses TRBV6-6 with TRBJ2-7, with 10 bases identical to TRBD2. Trimming cost V 6 bases and J 1 base; bases outside gene matches: 9. This CDR3 is built from 16 residues. Germline assignment: CDR1 MNHNY and CDR2 SVGAGI (reference sequence). The CDR3 bases are TGTGCCAGCAGCTTGAGGGGACTAGCGTTATCCTACGAGCAGTACTTC. It translates to CASSLRGLALSYEQYF.

The chain joins TRBV12-5 to TRBJ2-1; D uncertain. The CDR3 spans 15 residues. V was pared by 10 bases and J by 1 base, with 17 bases between. The germline V gene encodes CDR1 LGHNT and CDR2 FRNRAP. CDR3 in amino acids: CANPTLPGSYNEQFF. The CDR3, as DNA: TGTGCTAACCCAACTCTCCCGGGTTCCTACAATGAGCAGTTCTTC.

The rearrangement joins TRBV7-9 to TRBJ2-4; D perhaps matches TRBD1 (6 bases). The CDR3 consists of 13 residues. Germline values: CDR1 SEHNR, CDR2 FQNEAQ (reference sequence). Trimming took off 10 bases at V and 1 base at J, with 11 bases between the two ends. The CDR3 DNA follows: TGTGCCATCCCCCAGGGGGCCAAAAACATTCAGTACTTC. Encoded protein: CAIPQGAKNIQYF.